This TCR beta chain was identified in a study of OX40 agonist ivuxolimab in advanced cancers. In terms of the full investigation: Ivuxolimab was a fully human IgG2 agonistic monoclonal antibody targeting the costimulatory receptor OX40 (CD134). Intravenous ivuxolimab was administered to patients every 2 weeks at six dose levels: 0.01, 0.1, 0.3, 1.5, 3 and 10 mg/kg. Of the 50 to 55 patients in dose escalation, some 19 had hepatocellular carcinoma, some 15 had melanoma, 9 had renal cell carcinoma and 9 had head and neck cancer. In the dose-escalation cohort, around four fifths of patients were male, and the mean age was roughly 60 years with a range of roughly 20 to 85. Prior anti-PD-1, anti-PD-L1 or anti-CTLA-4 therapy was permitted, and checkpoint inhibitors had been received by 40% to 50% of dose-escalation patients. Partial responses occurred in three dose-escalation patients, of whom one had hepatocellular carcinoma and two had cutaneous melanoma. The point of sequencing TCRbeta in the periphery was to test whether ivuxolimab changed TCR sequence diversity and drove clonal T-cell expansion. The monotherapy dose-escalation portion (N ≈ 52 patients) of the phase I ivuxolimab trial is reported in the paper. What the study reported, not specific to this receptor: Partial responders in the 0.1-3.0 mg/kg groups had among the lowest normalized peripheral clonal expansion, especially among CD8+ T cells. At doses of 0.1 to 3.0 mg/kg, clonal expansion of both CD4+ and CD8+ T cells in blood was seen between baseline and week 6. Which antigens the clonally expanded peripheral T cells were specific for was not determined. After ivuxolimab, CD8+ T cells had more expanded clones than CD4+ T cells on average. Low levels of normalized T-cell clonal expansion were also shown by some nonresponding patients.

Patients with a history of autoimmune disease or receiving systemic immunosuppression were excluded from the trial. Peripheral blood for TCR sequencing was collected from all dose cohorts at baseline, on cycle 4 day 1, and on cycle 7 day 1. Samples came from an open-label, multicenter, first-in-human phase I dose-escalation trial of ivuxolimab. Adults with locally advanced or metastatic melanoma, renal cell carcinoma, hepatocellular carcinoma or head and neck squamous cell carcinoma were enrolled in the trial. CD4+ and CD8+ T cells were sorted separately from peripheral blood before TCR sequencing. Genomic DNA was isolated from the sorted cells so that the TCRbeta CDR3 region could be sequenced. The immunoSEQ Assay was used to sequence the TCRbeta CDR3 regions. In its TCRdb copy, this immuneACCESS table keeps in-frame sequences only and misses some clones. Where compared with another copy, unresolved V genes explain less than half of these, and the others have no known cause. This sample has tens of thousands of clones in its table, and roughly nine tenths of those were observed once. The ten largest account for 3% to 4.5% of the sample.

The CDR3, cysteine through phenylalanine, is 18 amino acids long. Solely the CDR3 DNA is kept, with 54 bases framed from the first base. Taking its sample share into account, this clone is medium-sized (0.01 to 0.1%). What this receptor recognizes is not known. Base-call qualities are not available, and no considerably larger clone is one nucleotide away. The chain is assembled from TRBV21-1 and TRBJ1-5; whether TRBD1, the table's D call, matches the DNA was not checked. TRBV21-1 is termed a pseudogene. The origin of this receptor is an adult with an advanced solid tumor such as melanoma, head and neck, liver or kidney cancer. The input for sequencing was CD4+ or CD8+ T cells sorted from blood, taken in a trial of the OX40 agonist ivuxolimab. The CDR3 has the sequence CASSRNLDRGHSNQPQHF. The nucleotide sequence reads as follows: TGTGCCAGCAGCAGAAACCTGGATAGGGGACATAGCAATCAGCCCCAGCATTTT.